This T cell receptor (beta chain) was sequenced during a study of control samples from healthy donors and cancer patients. The junction had 5 bases not matched to a gene; V was cut back by 4 bases and J by 2 bases. Germline CDR1 and CDR2: MNHEY and SVGAGI. The CDR3 has 15 residues. This table comes from immunoSEQ multiplex PCR, and its TCRdb copy is limited to in-frame clones, with some not included. The table has approximately 100,000 clones, more than 90% seen once. This TCR derives from a human donor in good health. The donor label of this sample is uncertain. The chain employs TRBV6-5 and TRBJ1-3, with 7 nucleotides matching TRBD1. Sequencing was carried out using blood. Written as DNA, the CDR3 is TGTGCCAGCAGTTTTACAGGGGCAACTGGAAACACCATATATTTT. Encoded protein: CASSFTGATGNTIYF.